One sample yielded the 28 T cell receptor beta chains listed below, sequenced in a study of cytomegalovirus exposure and HLA in healthy donors. The PCR made use of 60 Vbeta and 13 Jbeta primers. The table came from immunoSEQ multiplex PCR; TCRdb's copy has only in-frame clones and leaves some out. The repertoire holds more than 150,000 clones, over 65% seen once, with around 1.6% in the top ten. Source material: PBMCs. The source is a young man in good health and CMV-seronegative.

The V gene is TRBV5-1, the J gene TRBJ2-5; TRBD1 matches 11 bases. Germline CDR1 is SGHRS and CDR2 is YFSETQ. V shed 4 bases and J 3 bases; nucleotides not matched to a gene: 5. CDR3 length: 15 residues. The CDR3 reads CASSQPGQGEETQYF. CDR3 DNA: TGCGCCAGCAGCCAACCGGGACAGGGGGAAGAGACCCAGTACTTC.

V usage is TRBV19 and J usage is TRBJ2-2; TRBD1 agrees at 9 bases. CDR3 length: 16 amino acids. Germline trimming cut 5 bases from V and 4 bases from J; bases unmatched to any gene: 8. Germline CDR1 and CDR2: LNHDA and SQIVND (reference sequence). The CDR3, as DNA: TGTGCCAGTAGTTTAACAGGGGGCGCGGTCACCGGGGAGCTGTTTTTT. It translates to CASSLTGGAVTGELFF.

The rearrangement links TRBV19 to TRBJ1-2, with TRBD1 as a possible D gene (6 bases). Per the germline V gene, CDR1 is LNHDA and CDR2 is SQIVND (reference sequence). The V end lost 9 bases, the J end lost 6 bases, and 20 bases lay between the germline ends. The CDR3 is 14 residues long. CDR3 in DNA: TGTGCCAGCTTGGGGGGGCTGGGACCACATGGCTACACCTTC. This codes for CASLGGLGPHGYTF.

The chain employs TRBV30 and TRBJ2-6, with D uncertain. The CDR3 covers 15 residues. The germline V and J ends were trimmed by 8 bases and 0 bases, with 14 bases remaining between them. Germline CDR1 is GTSNPN and CDR2 is SVGIG (reference sequence). The CDR3 spells CAKSVTASGANVLTF. The DNA for the CDR3 is TGTGCCAAATCAGTAACAGCCTCTGGGGCCAACGTCCTGACTTTC. Together with reference TRBV30 and TRBJ2-6, the CDR3 gives the full variable domain: SQTIHQWPATLVQPVGSPLSLECTVEGTSNPNLYWYRQAAGRGLQLLFYSVGIGQISSEVPQNLSASRPQDRQFILSSKKLLLSDSGFYLCAKSVTASGANVLTFGAGSRLTVL.

This chain uses TRBV27 with TRBJ1-6; 9 bases match TRBD1. The CDR3 is 20 residues long. Germline CDR1 is MNHEY and CDR2 is SMNVEV (reference sequence). Trimming removed 7 bases from V and 10 bases from J; junction bases left unmatched: 26. CDR3 amino acids: CASTQRGWGQGTGRGSPLHF. The CDR3 DNA reads TGTGCCAGCACCCAAAGAGGCTGGGGACAGGGAACGGGAAGGGGGTCACCCCTCCACTTT.

Written as DNA, the CDR3 is TGCAGCGTTGGGCACAGCTCTGGAAACACCATATATTTT. It yields the protein CSVGHSSGNTIYF. The rearrangement links TRBV29-1 to TRBJ1-3; D gene unclear. This CDR3 contains 13 residues. CDR1 is SQVTM and CDR2 is ANQGSEA in the germline V gene. The V and J ends lost 4 bases and 0 bases respectively, with 7 bases between them. The variable domain in full, completed from reference TRBV29-1 and TRBJ1-3, reads SAVISQKPSRDICQRGTSLTIQCQVDSQVTMMFWYRQQPGQSLTLIATANQGSEATYESGFVIDKFPISRPNLTFSTLTVSNMSPEDSSIYLCSVGHSSGNTIYFGEGSWLTVV.

This CDR3 is CASSPQIGQARRSTDTQYF. The DNA of the CDR3 is TGCGCCAGCAGCCCACAAATAGGACAGGCCCGAAGAAGCACAGATACGCAGTATTTT. J is TRBJ2-3 and V is TRBV5-1, with 7 bases identical to TRBD1. The germline gives CDR1 SGHRS, CDR2 YFSETQ. The CDR3 contains 19 residues. Trimming at V came to 4 bases and at J to 0 bases, leaving 17 bases not matched to a gene. Using reference TRBV5-1 and TRBJ2-3 for the parts outside the CDR3, the full variable domain is KAGVTQTPRYLIKTRGQQVTLSCSPISGHRSVSWYQQTPGQGLQFLFEYFSETQRNKGNFPGRFSGRQFSNSRSEMNVSTLELGDSALYLCASSPQIGQARRSTDTQYFGPGTRLTVL.

This chain uses TRBV19 with TRBJ2-4; 9 bases line up with TRBD2. The J segment lost 0 bases and the V segment lost 2 bases, leaving 5 bases of the junction unmatched. Germline V gene data show CDR1 as LNHDA and CDR2 as SQIVND (reference sequence). The CDR3 runs 17 residues. This chain's CDR3 is CASSIWGSGGAKNIQYF. Written as DNA, the CDR3 is TGTGCCAGTAGTATATGGGGTAGCGGGGGAGCCAAAAACATTCAGTACTTC.

V gene TRBV4-1 combines with J gene TRBJ2-7; D is possibly TRBD2 (6 bases). Trimming took 0 bases from V and 3 from J, leaving 15 bases between them. The CDR3 covers 16 residues. Per the germline V gene, CDR1 is MGHRA and CDR2 is YSYEKL. CDR3: CASSQEGTSRRYEQYF. DNA for the CDR3: TGCGCCAGCAGCCAAGAAGGCACTAGCCGGCGCTACGAGCAGTACTTC.

V is TRBV7-9 and J is TRBJ2-3; D gene unclear. Trimming shortened V by 9 bases and J by 1 base, and 8 bases separated the two germline ends. The length of the CDR3 is 12 residues. Germline values: CDR1 SEHNR, CDR2 FQNEAQ (reference sequence). DNA of the CDR3: TGTGCCAGTACGGAGCGCACAGATACGCAGTATTTT. Protein product: CASTERTDTQYF.

V usage is TRBV4-1 and J usage is TRBJ2-1, with 10 bases fitting TRBD2. Germline V gene data show CDR1 as MGHRA and CDR2 as YSYEKL. This CDR3 is built from 15 residues. Trimming took 4 bases from V and 9 from J; bases not matched to a gene: 9. This chain's CDR3 is CASSLSGGAVGEQFF. DNA of the CDR3: TGCGCCAGCAGCCTAAGCGGGGGGGCCGTCGGTGAGCAGTTCTTC.

The J gene is TRBJ1-6, the V gene TRBV5-1; 7 bases line up with TRBD1. The trim removed 3 bases at V and 5 bases at J, leaving 5 bases unmatched. The CDR3 is made up of 15 amino acids. Germline V CDR1 and CDR2: SGHRS, YFSETQ. The CDR3, as DNA: TGCGCCAGCAGCTCAAGCGACAGGGATAATTCACCCCTCCACTTT. It encodes CASSSSDRDNSPLHF.

The gene calls are TRBV7-6 and TRBJ1-2; TRBD1 aligns across 9 bases. Germline CDR1 SGHVS, CDR2 FNYEAQ. The CDR3 runs to 13 residues. With V trimmed by 0 bases and J by 8 bases, 1 base remained unmatched. The CDR3 spells CASSLADRGGYTF. CDR3 DNA sequence: TGTGCCAGCAGCTTAGCGGACAGGGGCGGCTACACCTTC.

The chain uses TRBV5-1 and TRBJ1-1; D gene unclear. The CDR3 runs 15 residues. Germline lookup yields CDR1 SGHRS and CDR2 YFSETQ. With 0 bases removed from V and 2 bases from J, the gap between germline ends came to 11 bases. The CDR3 loop is CASSLARFPNTEAFF. CDR3 in DNA: TGCGCCAGCAGCTTGGCCCGGTTTCCCAACACTGAAGCTTTCTTT.

CDR3 sequence: CASSGGLSPHF. CDR3 coding DNA: TGTGCCAGCAGTGGGGGGCTAAGTCCCCACTTT. V usage is TRBV2 and J usage is TRBJ1-6; possible D gene TRBD1, 6 bases. V was trimmed by 4 bases and J by 18 bases, leaving 13 bases between them. Germline-derived CDR1 and CDR2 are SNHLY and FYNNEI. CDR3 length: 11 residues.

The gene calls are TRBV7-9 and TRBJ2-2; D may be TRBD1 (6 bases). With 5 bases removed from V and 7 bases from J, the gap between germline ends came to 8 bases. This CDR3 region has 12 residues. In germline, CDR1 is SEHNR, CDR2 FQNEAQ (reference sequence). CDR3 protein: CASSQGYGELFF. CDR3 nucleotide sequence: TGTGCCAGCAGCCAGGGGTACGGGGAGCTGTTTTTT.

This clone was detected once. This chain uses TRBV5-4 with TRBJ2-7; D is undetermined. The CDR3 loop spans 13 amino acids. The germline V gene encodes CDR1 SGHNT and CDR2 YYREEE (reference sequence). Trimming removed 3 bases from V and 2 bases from J, with 9 bases in between. CDR3: CASSWAGAYEQYF. CDR3 DNA sequence: TGTGCCAGCAGCTGGGCCGGCGCCTACGAGCAGTACTTC. The full variable domain, in which reference TRBV5-4 and TRBJ2-7 provide the parts outside the CDR3, is ETGVTQSPTHLIKTRGQQVTLRCSSQSGHNTVSWYQQALGQGPQFIFQYYREEENGRGNFPPRFSGLQFPNYSSELNVNALELDDSALYLCASSWAGAYEQYFGPGTRLTVT.

The chain uses TRBV19 and TRBJ1-1; possibly TRBD1 for D (5 bases). Germline V gene data show CDR1 as LNHDA and CDR2 as SQIVND (reference sequence). This CDR3 comprises 16 residues. Trimming took 0 bases from V and 5 from J, leaving 16 bases between them. CDR3 DNA sequence: TGTGCCAGTAGTATAGATTTGGGCAGGGTTAAAACTGAAGCTTTCTTT. Amino acids: CASSIDLGRVKTEAFF.

This chain uses TRBV12-5 with TRBJ1-2; 9 bases match TRBD1. This CDR3 contains 13 residues. V lost 0 bases and J lost 13; bases outside the gene matches: 6. CDR1 and CDR2 from the germline V gene are LGHNT and FRNRAP. CDR3 DNA sequence: TGTGCTAGTGGTTTGGTACAGGGGGCAGGCCTCACCTTC. This gives the protein CASGLVQGAGLTF.

This chain connects TRBV6-5 to TRBJ1-1; D call uncertain. V lost 5 bases and J 0 bases, leaving 10 bases between the germline ends. The CDR3 sequence is 14 residues long. Germline-derived CDR1 and CDR2 are MNHEY and SVGAGI. The CDR3 coding sequence is TGTGCCAGCAGTATGAGGGTCCTGAACACTGAAGCTTTCTTT. This encodes CASSMRVLNTEAFF.

The V and J genes are TRBV20-1 and TRBJ2-7, with D unclear. The germline V gene encodes CDR1 DFQATT and CDR2 SNEGSKA (reference sequence). Trimming took off 3 bases at V and 4 bases at J, with 7 bases between the two ends. This CDR3 has 11 residues. The CDR3 coding sequence is TGCAGTGCTAGCCCCCTGTACGAGCAGTACTTC. Its translation: CSASPLYEQYF.

V usage is TRBV25-1 and J usage is TRBJ2-7, with 9 nucleotides matching TRBD1. Losses at the gene ends were 6 bases for V and 4 bases for J; bases not matched to a gene: 10. This CDR3 is 15 amino acids long. Germline CDR1 is MGHDK and CDR2 is SYGVNS. This CDR3 is CASRSTGGLFYEQYF. The DNA of the CDR3 is TGTGCCAGCAGATCCACAGGGGGCCTTTTTTACGAGCAGTACTTC.

This clone has more than one count but fewer than ten. The V call is TRBV10-3, the J call TRBJ1-5, with TRBD1 matching over 9 bases. V was clipped by 3 bases and J by 7 bases; unmatched bases: 7. The germline V gene encodes CDR1 ENHRY and CDR2 SYGVKD. The CDR3 is 15 amino acids. The CDR3 region has the DNA TGTGCCATCAGTGAAACGGACAGGGGTGGACAGCCCCAGCATTTT. Translation gives CAISETDRGGQPQHF.

This chain joins TRBV5-4 and TRBJ2-3; TRBD2 is a possible D gene (6 bases). Trimming took off 0 bases at V and 2 bases at J, with 13 bases between the two ends. Germline lookup yields CDR1 SGHNT and CDR2 YYREEE (reference sequence). The CDR3 runs 16 residues. The DNA of the CDR3 is TGTGCCAGCAGCTTGGAGGGAGGCTTTTCCACAGATACGCAGTATTTT. Its protein is CASSLEGGFSTDTQYF.

This rearrangement joins TRBV28 to TRBJ1-5, with D unclear. Germline CDR1 MDHEN, CDR2 SYDVKM. CDR3 length equals 15 residues. V was shortened by 1 base and J by 4 bases, with 11 bases between the two germline ends. CDR3 residues: CASSLSMRGNQPQHF. CDR3 DNA sequence: TGTGCCAGCAGTTTATCCATGCGGGGTAATCAGCCCCAGCATTTT.

The V and J genes are TRBV18 and TRBJ1-1; D ambiguous. The CDR3 contains 13 residues. Germline V gives CDR1 KGHSH, CDR2 LQKENI. V was trimmed by 0 bases and J by 6 bases, leaving 8 bases between them. DNA of the CDR3: TGTGCCAGCTCACCACCTGTAGTCGCTGAAGCTTTCTTT. Protein sequence: CASSPPVVAEAFF.

This chain uses TRBV7-9 with TRBJ2-5; a possible D gene is TRBD2 (5 bases). Germline CDR1 and CDR2: SEHNR and FQNEAQ (reference sequence). The CDR3 runs 13 residues. The ends were cut back, 5 bases at V and 5 bases at J, with 12 bases in the middle. CDR3: CASSPYGEETQYF. Written as DNA, the CDR3 is TGTGCCAGCAGCCCCTACGGGGAGGAGACCCAGTACTTC.

This chain uses TRBV6-4 with TRBJ2-1; D not resolved. Germline values: CDR1 MRHNA, CDR2 SNTAGT. The CDR3 has 14 amino acids. With 0 bases removed from V and 5 bases from J, the gap between germline ends came to 8 bases. The CDR3 DNA follows: TGTGCCAGCAGTGACTCCCTAGAACACAATGAGCAGTTCTTC. It encodes CASSDSLEHNEQFF.